A selection of T cell receptor beta chains follows, all from one sample in a study of molecular identifiers for immune sequencing clone quantification. From the PCR reads, TCRdb called clonotypes with MiXCR, one entry per CDR3 protein. The table shows 300,000 to 350,000 distinct CDR3 sequences, with 20% to 25% occurring only once. Sample: naive CD8+ T cells from blood, with Jurkat cell RNA spiked in. These receptors all stem from a human donor in good health. Some libraries in this study had Jurkat cell RNA spiked in. CDR3s include the opening cysteine and the closing phenylalanine or tryptophan. Fields, in order: V gene, J gene, clone size, CDR3 length, D gene, CDR3 protein, CDR3 DNA. D genes are given only for firm matches. Clone sizes are given selectively: once, few, many, or a class where the clone is expanded.

TRBV4-1,TRBJ1-2,few,14,-,CASSQVAGNYGYTF,TGCGCCAGCAGCCAAGTTGCAGGGAACTATGGCTACACCTTC
TRBV30,TRBJ1-1,few,12,TRBD1,CAKEDRASEAFF,TGTGCCAAGGAGGACAGGGCGTCTGAAGCTTTCTTT
TRBV9,TRBJ1-5,few,10,-,CAGLGRPQHF,TGTGCCGGACTAGGTCGGCCCCAGCATTTT
TRBV27,TRBJ1-4,many,15,TRBD1,CASRTSGTGNEKLFF,TGTGCCAGCAGGACTTCCGGGACAGGGAATGAAAAACTGTTTTTT
TRBV4-1,TRBJ2-5,many,16,-,CASSLSMAADQETQYF,TGCGCCAGCAGCCTGAGCATGGCGGCCGACCAAGAGACCCAGTACTTC
TRBV12-3/TRBV12-4,TRBJ2-3,many,16,TRBD2,CASSLWSSGGTDTQYF,TGTGCCAGCAGTTTATGGTCCAGCGGGGGCACAGATACGCAGTATTTT
TRBV7-2,TRBJ2-3,few,17,-,CASSLDGATTSTDTQYF,TGTGCCAGCAGCTTAGACGGTGCGACTACGAGCACAGATACGCAGTATTTT
TRBV7-6,TRBJ2-3,many,15,TRBD1,CASSLGTGSPDTQYF,TGTGCCAGCAGCTTAGGGACAGGAAGTCCAGATACGCAGTATTTT
TRBV2,TRBJ1-2,many,13,-,CASTQGLFYGYTF,TGTGCCAGCACTCAGGGACTGTTCTATGGCTACACCTTC
TRBV23-1,TRBJ2-4,many,15,TRBD1,CASSRTGGVGVIQYF,TGCGCCAGCAGTCGAACAGGGGGCGTTGGGGTCATTCAGTACTTC
TRBV14,TRBJ2-3,-,15,TRBD2,CASSQDSGSSDTQYF,TGTGCCAGCAGCCAAGATAGCGGGAGCTCAGATACGCAGTATTTT
TRBV30,TRBJ2-7,many,13,-,CAWSNGGVYEQYF,TGTGCCTGGAGTAACGGGGGTGTCTACGAGCAGTACTTC
TRBV12-3/TRBV12-4,TRBJ2-5,few,14,-,CASSLAGFRETQYF,TGTGCCAGCAGTTTAGCGGGGTTTCGAGAGACCCAGTACTTC
TRBV19,TRBJ2-3,few,15,-,CASSSWGKSTDTQYF,TGTGCCAGTAGTTCTTGGGGGAAGAGCACAGATACGCAGTATTTT
TRBV6-5,TRBJ2-1,-,14,-,CASGSSSMDGEQFF,TGTGCCAGCGGTAGTAGTAGCATGGACGGTGAGCAGTTCTTC
TRBV7-9,TRBJ2-3,many,14,-,CASAKDAFTDTQYF,TGTGCCAGCGCAAAGGACGCATTCACAGATACGCAGTATTTT
TRBV18,TRBJ2-5,-,13,-,CASSPSNQETQYF,TGTGCCAGCTCCCCCAGCAACCAAGAGACCCAGTACTTC
TRBV10-3,TRBJ1-1,few,15,TRBD1,CAISGGQGAFSEAFF,TGTGCCATCAGTGGAGGACAGGGGGCGTTTTCTGAAGCTTTCTTT
TRBV5-5,TRBJ2-3,many,15,-,CASSLGDALGDTQYF,TGTGCCAGCAGCTTGGGGGATGCCCTGGGGGATACGCAGTATTTT
TRBV6-2/TRBV6-3,TRBJ2-2,many,15,TRBD1,CASSYRTGYTGELFF,TGTGCCAGCAGTTATAGGACAGGATACACCGGGGAGCTGTTTTTT
TRBV12-3/TRBV12-4,TRBJ1-1,many,13,-,CASRPTRGTEAFF,TGTGCCAGCAGACCTACCAGGGGCACTGAAGCTTTCTTT
TRBV7-9,TRBJ2-2,many,15,-,CASGLTGRGSGELFF,TGTGCCAGCGGATTGACGGGGCGCGGATCCGGGGAGCTGTTTTTT
TRBV28,TRBJ1-4,many,15,-,CASSRRGGFNEKLFF,TGTGCCAGCAGCCGTAGGGGGGGCTTCAATGAAAAACTGTTTTTT
TRBV19,TRBJ2-7,many,15,-,CASSTRTDPSYEQYF,TGTGCCAGTAGTACCAGGACCGATCCCTCCTACGAGCAGTACTTC
TRBV20-1,TRBJ2-7,many,14,-,CSARTGLSSYEQYF,TGCAGTGCAAGGACTGGACTCAGCTCCTACGAGCAGTACTTC
TRBV4-2,TRBJ2-7,-,19,TRBD2,CASSLRVSGRRGSSYEQYF,TGTGCCAGCAGCCTCCGAGTTTCAGGGCGGCGGGGGAGCTCCTACGAGCAGTACTTC
TRBV6-2/TRBV6-3,TRBJ1-1,many,13,-,CASSNGFGTEAFF,TGTGCCAGCAGTAACGGTTTTGGCACTGAAGCTTTCTTT
TRBV3-1,TRBJ1-4,few,18,TRBD1,CASSPHWRRGLTNEKLFF,TGTGCCAGCAGCCCCCACTGGCGTAGGGGGCTAACTAATGAAAAACTGTTTTTT
TRBV4-3,TRBJ1-1,many,14,-,CASSQDTWGTEAFF,TGCGCCAGCAGCCAAGACACCTGGGGGACTGAAGCTTTCTTT
TRBV12-3/TRBV12-4,TRBJ2-7,many,16,-,CASSTRGPPYWYEQYF,TGTGCCAGCAGCACGCGGGGACCCCCGTACTGGTACGAGCAGTACTTC
TRBV4-3,TRBJ2-3,many,22,TRBD2,CASSQGSGVLAGGSTSTDTQYF,TGCGCCAGCAGCCAAGGGTCCGGCGTCTTAGCGGGGGGATCAACTAGCACAGATACGCAGTATTTT
TRBV28,TRBJ2-7,few,15,-,CASSLYQGDSYEQYF,TGTGCCAGCAGTTTATATCAGGGTGACTCCTACGAGCAGTACTTC
TRBV7-9,TRBJ2-6,-,17,TRBD1,CASSHPAGGSGANVLTF,TGTGCCAGCAGCCACCCGGCAGGGGGTAGTGGGGCTAACGTCCTGACTTTC
TRBV13,TRBJ2-7,many,12,-,CASSPLGGEQYF,TGTGCCAGCAGCCCGCTCGGAGGCGAGCAGTACTTC
TRBV12-3/TRBV12-4,TRBJ1-5,many,15,TRBD1,CASSFGTAINQPQHF,TGTGCCAGCAGTTTTGGGACAGCGATCAATCAGCCCCAGCATTTT
TRBV5-6,TRBJ2-2,few,15,-,CASSTNRVYTGELFF,TGTGCCAGCAGCACCAACAGGGTTTACACCGGGGAGCTGTTTTTT
TRBV6-2/TRBV6-3,TRBJ1-5,many,15,-,CASSQGTGWNQPQHF,TGTGCCAGCAGCCAAGGGACCGGATGGAATCAGCCCCAGCATTTT
TRBV2,TRBJ2-3,-,14,-,CASSVYGSRNTQYF,TGTGCCAGCAGTGTATATGGTTCGCGGAATACGCAGTATTTT
TRBV6-5,TRBJ1-5,many,13,-,CASSYAGGQPQHF,TGTGCCAGCAGTTACGCGGGAGGTCAGCCCCAGCATTTT
TRBV29-1,TRBJ2-1,-,13,-,CSVAEDTYNEQFF,TGCAGCGTTGCCGAAGATACCTACAATGAGCAGTTCTTC
TRBV11-2,TRBJ2-6,many,16,TRBD1,CASSKGQEYATNVLTF,TGTGCCAGCAGCAAAGGACAGGAATATGCGACCAACGTCCTGACTTTC
TRBV11-1,TRBJ2-5,few,15,-,CASSSDLGDQETQYF,TGTGCCAGCAGCTCCGACTTAGGGGACCAAGAGACCCAGTACTTC
TRBV4-1,TRBJ2-1,-,17,TRBD2,CASSQATGLAGEYEQFF,TGCGCCAGCAGCCAAGCTACCGGACTAGCGGGAGAGTATGAGCAGTTCTTC
TRBV5-1,TRBJ2-5,many,15,TRBD2,CASSLAGGYQETQYF,TGCGCCAGCAGCTTGGCCGGGGGGTACCAAGAGACCCAGTACTTC
TRBV6-5,TRBJ1-5,many,15,-,CASKPVGYSNQPQHF,TGTGCCAGCAAACCGGTGGGATATAGCAATCAGCCCCAGCATTTT
TRBV13,TRBJ2-7,many,18,TRBD2,CASSSRGLAGGPTHEQYF,TGTGCCAGCAGCTCAAGGGGACTAGCGGGAGGACCTACCCACGAGCAGTACTTC
TRBV30,TRBJ2-3,few,16,-,CAWTRPWGQITDTQYF,TGTGCCTGGACCAGACCTTGGGGGCAGATCACAGATACGCAGTATTTT
TRBV13,TRBJ1-1,-,16,-,CASSLGLGRLNTEAFF,TGTGCCAGCAGCTTAGGGTTGGGACGGCTGAACACTGAAGCTTTCTTT
TRBV4-1,TRBJ2-3,few,16,TRBD1,CASSPRGTGGPDTQYF,TGCGCCAGCAGCCCAAGAGGGACAGGGGGCCCAGATACGCAGTATTTT
TRBV28,TRBJ1-2,many,15,TRBD1,CASIRQGMNGYGYTF,TGTGCCAGCATAAGACAGGGGATGAATGGCTATGGCTACACCTTC
TRBV20-1,TRBJ2-7,many,15,TRBD1,CSARPSPGQVYEQYF,TGCAGTGCTAGACCATCCCCGGGACAGGTCTACGAGCAGTACTTC
TRBV14,TRBJ2-3,many,15,-,CASSQDFQGPDTQYF,TGTGCCAGCAGCCAAGATTTCCAGGGTCCAGATACGCAGTATTTT
TRBV27,TRBJ1-4,-,12,-,CASSSTNEKLFF,TGTGCCAGCAGTTCCACTAATGAAAAACTGTTTTTT
TRBV11-2,TRBJ2-3,many,15,-,CASSLEWGGGDTQYF,TGTGCCAGCAGCTTAGAATGGGGGGGCGGTGATACGCAGTATTTT
TRBV29-1,TRBJ2-7,many,15,-,CSVEWRAKGDYEQYF,TGCAGCGTTGAATGGAGGGCAAAGGGGGACTACGAGCAGTACTTC